This TCR beta chain was obtained from a study of cytomegalovirus exposure and HLA in healthy donors. J gave up 4 bases and V 2 bases, and 5 bases lay outside the gene matches. From germline, CDR1 is SGHNT and CDR2 YENEEA. This CDR3 is built from 16 residues. This clone turned up a few times. PCR primers comprised 60 Vbeta and 13 Jbeta primers. Some clones are missing from TCRdb's copy, which holds only in-frame ones; the method was immunoSEQ multiplex PCR. Altogether about 150,000 clones are present, under 80% being singletons, with the ten largest covering roughly 4.5%. Material for sequencing was PBMCs. This TCR came from a man between 18 and 29 years old in good health and CMV-seropositive. The rearrangement uses TRBV11-3 and TRBJ2-3; 11 bases line up with TRBD1. CDR3 region: CASSLRTGGDADTQYF. CDR3 bases: TGTGCCAGCAGCTTAAGGACAGGGGGCGACGCAGATACGCAGTATTTT.